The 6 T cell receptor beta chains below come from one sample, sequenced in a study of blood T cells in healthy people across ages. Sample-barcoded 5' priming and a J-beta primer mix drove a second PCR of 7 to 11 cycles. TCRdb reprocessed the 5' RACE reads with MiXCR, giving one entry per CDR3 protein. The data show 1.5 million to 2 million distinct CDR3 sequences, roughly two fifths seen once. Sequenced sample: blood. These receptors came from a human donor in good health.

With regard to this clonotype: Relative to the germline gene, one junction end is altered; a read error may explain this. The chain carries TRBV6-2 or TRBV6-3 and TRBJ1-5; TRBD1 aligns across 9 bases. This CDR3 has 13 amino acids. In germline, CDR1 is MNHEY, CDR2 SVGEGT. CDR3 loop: CTSRDRVSQPQHF. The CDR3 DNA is TGTACCAGCAGGGACAGGGTCAGTCAGCCCCAGCATTTT.

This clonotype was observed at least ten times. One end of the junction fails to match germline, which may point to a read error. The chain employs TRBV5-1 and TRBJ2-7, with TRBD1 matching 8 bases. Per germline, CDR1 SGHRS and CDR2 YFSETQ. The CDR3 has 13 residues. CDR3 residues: CASSLDRAYEQYF. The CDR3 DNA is TGTGCCAGCAGCCTGGACAGGGCTTACGAGCAGTACTTC.

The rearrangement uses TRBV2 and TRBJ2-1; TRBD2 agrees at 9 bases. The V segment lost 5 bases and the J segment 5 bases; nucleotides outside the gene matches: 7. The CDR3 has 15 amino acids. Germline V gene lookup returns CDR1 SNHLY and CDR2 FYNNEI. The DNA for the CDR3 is TGTGCCAGCAGTCCTAGCGGGGTCGCCAACAATGAGCAGTTCTTC. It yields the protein CASSPSGVANNEQFF.

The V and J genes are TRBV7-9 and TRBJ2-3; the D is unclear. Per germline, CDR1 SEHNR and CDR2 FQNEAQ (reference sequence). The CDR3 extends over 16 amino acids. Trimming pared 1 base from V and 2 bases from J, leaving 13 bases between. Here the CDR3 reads CASSLDGRTYTDTQYF. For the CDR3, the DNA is TGTGCCAGCAGCTTAGACGGTAGGACCTACACAGATACGCAGTATTTT.

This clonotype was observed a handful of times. The CDR3: CASSQALNREQYF. The CDR3 DNA reads TGCGCCAGCAGCCAAGCACTGAACAGGGAGCAGTACTTC. The chain couples TRBV4-3 to TRBJ2-5; D might be TRBD1 (6 bases). This CDR3 contains 13 residues. Germline values: CDR1 LGHNA, CDR2 YSLEER. V gave up 1 base and J gave up 11 bases, with 14 bases separating them.

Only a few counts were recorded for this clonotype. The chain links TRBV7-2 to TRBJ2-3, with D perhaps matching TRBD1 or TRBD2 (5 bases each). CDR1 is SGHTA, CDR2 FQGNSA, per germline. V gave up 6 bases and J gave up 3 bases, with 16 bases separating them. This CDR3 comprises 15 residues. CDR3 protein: CASSPRVGTTDTQYF. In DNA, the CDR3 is TGTGCCAGCAGTCCACGGGTAGGGACGACAGATACGCAGTATTTT.